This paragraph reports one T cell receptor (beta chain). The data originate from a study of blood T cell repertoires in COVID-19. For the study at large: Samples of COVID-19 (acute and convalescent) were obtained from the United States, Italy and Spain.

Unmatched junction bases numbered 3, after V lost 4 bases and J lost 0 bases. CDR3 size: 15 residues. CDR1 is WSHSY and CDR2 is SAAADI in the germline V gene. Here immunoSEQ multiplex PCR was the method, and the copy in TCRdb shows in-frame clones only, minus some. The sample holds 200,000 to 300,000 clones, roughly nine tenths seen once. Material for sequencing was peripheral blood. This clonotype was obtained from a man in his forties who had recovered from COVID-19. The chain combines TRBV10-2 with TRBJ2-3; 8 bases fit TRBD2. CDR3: CASSVGGASTDTQYF. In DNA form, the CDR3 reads TGCGCCAGCAGTGTCGGGGGGGCCAGCACAGATACGCAGTATTTT.